This T cell receptor (beta chain) appears in the sequencing data of a study of cytomegalovirus exposure and HLA in healthy donors. Study summary: Membership in the Caucasian-associated ancestry cluster was found for about four fifths of approximately 430 genotyped donors.

60 Vbeta and 13 Jbeta primers were used in PCR. In the study's own analysis: Per a later analysis, the number of unique TCR beta chains was around 79 million, of which around 10 million were shared. Assay: immunoSEQ multiplex PCR; the TCRdb copy retains only in-frame clones and omits some. V and J calls plus clone size are reproduced from that table; the DNA served to infer D and trimming. The record lists about 170,000 clones, of which the ten most abundant hold 0.79%. The study's findings and limits: Accurate predictions that matched the HLA-A and HLA-B alleles of most subjects were reportedly made from TCR beta sequences.

The CDR3 totals 14 residues. Trimming cost V 5 bases and J 8 bases, with 19 bases left between them. From germline, CDR1 is SGDLS and CDR2 YYNGEE. As concerns this clone: The antigen is not known.

This TCR came from a woman aged 18-29 years in good health and CMV-seropositive. The sample comprised PBMCs. The V gene is TRBV9, the J gene TRBJ1-1; D not certain. CDR3 in amino acids: CASSGGISTQEAFF. The DNA for the CDR3 is TGTGCCAGCAGTGGAGGGATTTCCACACAGGAAGCTTTCTTT.